Each of the 30 T cell receptor beta chains below was sequenced from the same sample in a study of T cells in Graves' hyperthyroidism and ophthalmopathy. From RNA transcripts, TCR beta CDR3 regions were amplified. The HTBI primer set was used in a first-round RT-PCR of the TCR CDR3. TCRdb re-called the multiplex PCR reads through MiXCR, storing one row per CDR3 protein. Here the sample spans about 580,000 distinct CDR3 sequences, just over 45% being singletons. Sequenced: peripheral blood or thyroid tissue (not recorded which). The receptors originated from a woman younger than 35 with Graves' hyperthyroidism.

There are many counts of this clonotype. The chain couples TRBV2 to TRBJ2-2, with TRBD2 identical over 10 bases. Germline loops: CDR1 SNHLY, CDR2 FYNNEI. CDR3 length: 17 amino acids. V lost 3 bases, J lost 1 base, and 5 bases stayed unmatched. CDR3 sequence (DNA): TGTGCCAGCAGTGACTTACTAGCGGGGATGAACACCGGGGAGCTGTTTTTT. Its translation is CASSDLLAGMNTGELFF.

This clonotype came up once. The chain couples TRBV29-1 to TRBJ2-2; 7 nucleotides line up with TRBD2. The length of the CDR3 is 11 residues. In germline, CDR1 is SQVTM, CDR2 ANQGSEA. The junction had 2 bases not matched to a gene; V was cut back by 6 bases and J by 7 bases. The CDR3 region has the DNA TGCAGCGTCCGGACTAGCGGGGAGCTGTTTTTT. Translation gives CSVRTSGELFF.

V and J are TRBV6-1 and TRBJ2-7; possibly TRBD2 for D (5 bases). Between the trimmed V and J ends, which lost 0 bases and 5 bases, there was a span of 8 bases. The V gene's germline CDR1 is MNHNS and CDR2 SASEGT. This CDR3 is 13 amino acids long. CDR3 amino acids: CASSEAGADEQYF. The CDR3 DNA reads as TGTGCCAGCAGTGAAGCGGGAGCTGACGAGCAGTACTTC.

The V call is TRBV24-1, the J call TRBJ2-7; either TRBD1 or TRBD2 may supply D (5 bases each). Germline CDR1 and CDR2: KGHDR and SFDVKD. V was shortened by 4 bases and J by 7 bases, with 13 bases between the two germline ends. This CDR3 is built from 13 residues. The DNA for the CDR3 is TGTGCCACCAGTGACCCCTCGGGGCATGAGCAGTACTTC. It codes for CATSDPSGHEQYF.

This clonotype was detected only once. A junction boundary mismatches the germline segment, possibly from a read error. V usage is TRBV5-5 and J usage is TRBJ1-3, with 11 nucleotides matching TRBD1. CDR1 is SGHKS and CDR2 is YYEKEE in the germline V gene (reference sequence). CDR3 length equals 15 residues. The CDR3 is CACSSGQGAGNTIYF. The CDR3, as DNA: TGTGCCTGCAGCTCGGGACAGGGGGCTGGAAACACCATATATTTT.

This clonotype was found once. The rearrangement uses TRBV29-1 and TRBJ1-2, with a weak D call TRBD1 (5 bases). Germline values: CDR1 SQVTM, CDR2 ANQGSEA. The CDR3 contains 12 residues. V was clipped by 6 bases and J by 6 bases, with 14 bases between them. The CDR3 nucleotides are TGCAGCGTGGGGCAGCTATGGGATGGCTACACCTTC. Translation: CSVGQLWDGYTF.

This clonotype occurred many times. The chain couples TRBV19 to TRBJ1-1; no clear D gene. CDR3 length: 14 residues. Trimming took 0 bases from V and 1 from J, leaving 6 bases between them. CDR1 is LNHDA and CDR2 is SQIVND in the germline V gene (reference sequence). For the CDR3, the DNA is TGTGCCAGTAGTATAGATCACAAGAACACTGAAGCTTTCTTT. Translated: CASSIDHKNTEAFF.

This rearrangement joins TRBV15 to TRBJ2-5, with D perhaps being TRBD1 or TRBD2 (5 bases each). Germline-derived CDR1 and CDR2 are LNHNV and YYDKDF (reference sequence). CDR3 length equals 15 residues. The V gene lost 0 bases and the J gene lost 9 bases, with 17 bases spanning the gap. CDR3 sequence (DNA): TGTGCCACCAGCAGAGATAAGGGGAGAGGTGAGGCCCAGTACTTC. This sequence encodes CATSRDKGRGEAQYF.

As regards this clonotype: It may be a read error: a sequence one base away is much more abundant. The conserved final phenylalanine or tryptophan is absent from the CDR3, which likely points to a read error. This chain's CDR3 is CASTWELSSYEQYL. DNA for the CDR3: TGTGCCAGCACCTGGGAACTAAGCTCCTACGAGCAGTACTTG. The V gene is TRBV6-6, the J gene TRBJ2-7, with no clear D. Germline CDR1 is MNHNY and CDR2 is SVGAGI (reference sequence). V was cut by 7 bases and J by 0 bases, with 13 bases left in between. CDR3 length: 14 amino acids.

Details on this clonotype: One end of the junction does not line up with germline, which may come from a read error. The J gene is TRBJ1-2, the V gene TRBV7-9; no firm D call. Germline V lookup: CDR1 SEHNR, CDR2 FQNEAQ (reference sequence). CDR3 length: 13 residues. CDR3 loop: CASGPGSNYGYTF. Written as DNA, the CDR3 is TGCGCCAGCGGCCCTGGATCGAACTATGGCTACACCTTC.

There are many counts of this clonotype. The V call is TRBV2, the J call TRBJ2-7, with 10 bases aligning to TRBD2. V lost 4 bases to trimming and J lost 2 bases; unmatched junction nucleotides: 5. Germline CDR1 SNHLY, CDR2 FYNNEI. This CDR3 has 15 amino acids. As DNA, the CDR3 is TGTGCCAGCAGTGTTTTAGCGGGAGGAACCTACGAGCAGTACTTC. Translation: CASSVLAGGTYEQYF.

Points on this clonotype: An end of the junction differs from the germline gene, which may be a read error. The rearrangement links TRBV7-2 to TRBJ2-5; 14 bases map to TRBD2. CDR3 length: 16 amino acids. The germline V gene has CDR1 SGHTA and CDR2 FQGNSA. The CDR3 protein is CASSTGLAGGMETQYF. For the CDR3, the DNA is TGCGCCAGCAGCACAGGACTAGCGGGAGGAATGGAGACCCAGTACTTC.

This clonotype was picked up a small number of times. The chain has TRBV27 and TRBJ2-7, with TRBD2 matching over 10 bases. Germline V lookup: CDR1 MNHEY, CDR2 SMNVEV (reference sequence). The V segment lost 2 bases and the J segment 3 bases; nucleotides outside the gene matches: 10. This CDR3 has 17 residues. CDR3 in DNA: TGTGCCAGCAGTTTACCCTCTGGACTAGCGGCCCTCTACGAGCAGTACTTC. Amino acids: CASSLPSGLAALYEQYF.

With respect to this clonotype: Just one base apart from a much larger clone, this may be a read error. Here the CDR3 omits its conserved ending phenylalanine or tryptophan, so a read error is the likely source. The V call is TRBV9, the J call TRBJ1-2; D ambiguous. From germline, CDR1 is SGDLS and CDR2 YYNGEE. This CDR3 comprises 15 residues. V lost 0 bases and J lost 1, with 10 bases in between. The CDR3 DNA sequence: TGTGCCAGCAGCGTAGGGGCTGATCTTAACTATGGCTACACCTAC. Translation gives CASSVGADLNYGYTY.

The chain combines TRBV4-1 with TRBJ2-7; no reliable D call. The J call may be faulty, since TRBJ2-1 better matches the DNA end. CDR3 length: 13 amino acids. The germline CDR1 and CDR2 sequences are MGHRA and YSYEKL. CDR3 in amino acids: CASSQVNSYEQFF. In nucleotides, the CDR3 is TGCGCCAGCAGCCAAGTCAACTCGTATGAGCAGTTCTTC.

V usage is TRBV7-8 and J usage is TRBJ1-6, with 11 bases that match TRBD1. This CDR3 spans 15 amino acids. V shed 5 bases and J 9 bases; nucleotides not matched to a gene: 6. From germline, CDR1 is SGHVS and CDR2 FQNEAQ. The CDR3 sequence is CASSQRTGGSSPLHF. DNA for the CDR3: TGTGCCAGCAGCCAACGGACAGGGGGCTCTTCACCCCTCCACTTT.

The chain couples TRBV20-1 to TRBJ1-3, with unresolved D. V was cut by 6 bases and J by 7 bases, with 13 bases left in between. Per the germline V gene, CDR1 is DFQATT and CDR2 is SNEGSKA (reference sequence). This CDR3 spans 12 amino acids. Here the CDR3 DNA reads TGCAGTGCGGCGGGCGGACCGAACACCATATATTTT. The encoded protein is CSAAGGPNTIYF.

This clonotype was observed many times. The chain joins TRBV12-3 or TRBV12-4 to TRBJ2-5; D is undetermined. With 7 bases removed from V and 0 bases from J, the gap between germline ends came to 15 bases. The CDR3 consists of 15 residues. CDR3 DNA sequence: TGTGCCAGCACAGTTAGCACAGACTACCAAGAGACCCAGTACTTC. This encodes CASTVSTDYQETQYF.

The chain links TRBV6-5 to TRBJ1-2, with D tentatively TRBD1 (6 bases). Looked up from germline, CDR1 is MNHEY and CDR2 is SVGAGI. V lost 6 bases and J 7 bases, leaving 12 bases between the germline ends. This CDR3 spans 12 amino acids. DNA of the CDR3: TGTGCCAGCAGGGCAGGGGTCGGTGGCTACACCTTC. Encoded protein: CASRAGVGGYTF.

The chain uses TRBV30 and TRBJ1-5; no definite D call. CDR1 is GTSNPN and CDR2 is SVGIG in the germline V gene (reference sequence). The CDR3 is 15 amino acids. Trimming stripped 4 bases from V and 2 bases from J, with 15 bases between. CDR3 coding DNA: TGTGCCTGGACCGCCCGGGGATGGGGCAATCAGCCCCAGCATTTT. Translation: CAWTARGWGNQPQHF.

In regard to this clonotype: Without the conserved terminal phenylalanine or tryptophan, this CDR3 likely stems from a read error. No DNA is shown, since the ends of the CDR3 on it are uncertain; the CDR3 is the one TCRdb lists. V gene TRBV7-2 combines with J gene TRBJ2-7; no DNA check was done on the table's D call, TRBD2. The CDR3 numbers 10 amino acids, ends counted. The germline V gene has CDR1 SGHTA and CDR2 FQGNSA. This CDR3 reads CAIGVAGLNT.

The CDR3 region has the DNA TGCAGTGCCGCAAGGACAGGGGGGGAATTTCACGGCTACACCTTC. The encoded protein is CSAARTGGEFHGYTF. The V and J genes are TRBV20-1 and TRBJ1-2, with 10 bases fitting TRBD1. The CDR3 covers 15 residues. V shed 6 bases, J shed 8 bases, and the junction held 15 bases outside the gene matches. Germline V gene data show CDR1 as DFQATT and CDR2 as SNEGSKA (reference sequence).

The rearrangement links TRBV7-9 to TRBJ1-4; D not certain. CDR1 is SEHNR, CDR2 FQNEAQ, per germline (reference sequence). The V end lost 5 bases, the J end lost 7 bases, and 29 bases lay between the germline ends. The CDR3 consists of 19 residues. The CDR3 DNA sequence: TGTGCCAGCAGCCCGACTAGCGGGAGAGGAACCGGGGTTGGTGAAAAACTGTTTTTT. Translation: CASSPTSGRGTGVGEKLFF.

V and J are TRBV9 and TRBJ2-6; D is perhaps TRBD1 (6 bases). The CDR3 runs 17 residues. Germline V lookup: CDR1 SGDLS, CDR2 YYNGEE. V was cut by 5 bases and J by 7 bases, with 22 bases left in between. This CDR3 is CASSAPPSGAPANVLTF. For the CDR3, the DNA is TGTGCCAGCAGTGCCCCGCCCTCAGGGGCTCCAGCCAACGTCCTGACTTTC.

V is TRBV29-1 and J is TRBJ2-7; weak D call: TRBD1 (5 bases). This CDR3 is built from 13 residues. Germline loops: CDR1 SQVTM, CDR2 ANQGSEA. Trimming cost V 4 bases and J 3 bases, with 13 bases left between them. In DNA form, the CDR3 reads TGCAGCGTTGGGGTAGGGGAACGCTACGAGCAGTACTTC. Its protein is CSVGVGERYEQYF.

This clonotype was counted at least ten times. The J gene is TRBJ1-2, the V gene TRBV11-3; tentatively, D is TRBD1 (6 bases). There are 14 residues in the CDR3. V was cut by 5 bases and J by 9 bases, with 19 bases left in between. Germline V gene data show CDR1 as SGHNT and CDR2 as YENEEA. The CDR3 region has the DNA TGTGCCAGCAGCCCCACGCAGGGGATCTCCAGCTACACCTTC. It encodes CASSPTQGISSYTF.

This clonotype was seen at least ten times. The rearrangement uses TRBV7-9 and TRBJ2-7; no firm D call. This CDR3 is 12 amino acids long. Germline V gene lookup returns CDR1 SEHNR and CDR2 FQNEAQ (reference sequence). V lost 6 bases and J 1 base, leaving 7 bases between the germline ends. This CDR3 reads CASSSESYEQYF. The CDR3 nucleotides read TGTGCCAGCAGTAGTGAGTCCTACGAGCAGTACTTC.

This clonotype was found many times. The J gene is TRBJ1-1, the V gene TRBV10-3; no clear D. The CDR3 has 17 residues. The V and J ends lost 3 bases and 1 base respectively, with 18 bases between them. In germline, CDR1 is ENHRY, CDR2 SYGVKD. The CDR3 sequence is CAISDIGKRVANTEAFF. The CDR3 DNA reads TGTGCCATCAGTGATATCGGTAAAAGGGTTGCGAACACTGAAGCTTTCTTT.

In its sample, this clonotype was seen many times. This chain uses TRBV5-6 with TRBJ1-5; tentative D call: TRBD1 (5 bases). This CDR3 spans 15 amino acids. CDR1 and CDR2 from the germline V gene are SGHDT and YYEEEE. Trimming stripped 3 bases from V and 0 bases from J, with 10 bases between. DNA for the CDR3: TGTGCCAGCAGCTCAGCTGGGACTAGCAATCAGCCCCAGCATTTT. Translation: CASSSAGTSNQPQHF.

The chain combines TRBV2 with TRBJ1-2; D call uncertain. The V end was cut by 4 bases, the J end by 0 bases, with 12 bases between. CDR3 size: 15 residues. Germline values: CDR1 SNHLY, CDR2 FYNNEI. The CDR3 region is CASSVFERTNYGYTF. The CDR3 nucleotides are TGTGCCAGCAGTGTGTTTGAGAGAACTAACTATGGCTACACCTTC.